A single sample is the source of the 27 T cell receptor beta chains below, sequenced in a study of OX40 agonist ivuxolimab in advanced cancers. Sequenced by immunoSEQ multiplex PCR; TCRdb stores in-frame clones only, minus some. This sample has 67,000 or so clones, with around 85% found just once. The material was CD4+ or CD8+ T cells sorted from blood, obtained in a trial of the OX40 agonist ivuxolimab. The receptors stem from an adult with an advanced solid tumor such as melanoma, head and neck, liver or kidney cancer.

The chain has TRBV5-4 and TRBJ1-1; 7 positions agree with TRBD1. CDR1 is SGHNT and CDR2 is YYREEE in the germline V gene (reference sequence). The CDR3 has 16 residues. V shed 4 bases and J 0 bases; nucleotides not matched to a gene: 9. The DNA for the CDR3 is TGTGCCAGCAGCAGCCCCGCACAGGGGCTGAACACTGAAGCTTTCTTT. As protein: CASSSPAQGLNTEAFF.

The V gene is TRBV28, the J gene TRBJ1-1; no definite D call. V gave up 9 bases and J gave up 1 base, with 6 bases separating them. This CDR3 spans 11 amino acids. Germline V gene sequence: CDR1 MDHEN, CDR2 SYDVKM. The CDR3 bases are TGTGCCAGTAAGGGGAACACTGAAGCTTTCTTT. Its translation is CASKGNTEAFF.

This clone was counted between two and nine times. The J gene is TRBJ2-5, the V gene TRBV21-1. TRBV21-1 is labeled a pseudogene. CDR3 length: 14 residues. DNA of the CDR3: TGTGCCAGCAGCAGGGTACAAGTTCAAGAGACCCAGTACTTC. Encoded protein: CASSRVQVQETQYF.

The gene calls are TRBV10-3 and TRBJ2-7; D is ambiguous. This CDR3 comprises 14 residues. V lost 2 bases to trimming and J lost 3 bases, with 11 bases between them. The germline V gene encodes CDR1 ENHRY and CDR2 SYGVKD. The CDR3 nucleotides read TGTGCCATCAGTGAGATCGCTGAGAACTACGAGCAGTACTTC. It codes for CAISEIAENYEQYF.

As concerns this clone: One end of the junction is discordant with germline, which a read error may explain. The chain combines TRBV7-8 with TRBJ2-6; D is perhaps TRBD2 (6 bases). Germline CDR1 reads SGHVS; CDR2 reads FQNEAQ. The CDR3 length is 18 residues. CDR3 sequence reads: CASSLVVGGVSRANVLTF. The DNA for the CDR3 is TGTGCCAGCAGCTTAGTTGTGGGAGGTGTCTCTCGGGCCAACGTCCTGACTTTC.

J is TRBJ1-1 and V is TRBV7-9; D is perhaps TRBD1 (6 bases). Per germline, CDR1 SEHNR and CDR2 FQNEAQ (reference sequence). The V gene lost 7 bases and the J gene lost 0 bases, with 15 bases spanning the gap. This CDR3 is 15 amino acids long. The CDR3 is CASMGRQGMNTEAFF. CDR3 DNA: TGTGCCAGCATGGGCCGGCAGGGGATGAACACTGAAGCTTTCTTT.

The chain has TRBV9 and TRBJ2-2, with unresolved D. Germline assignment: CDR1 SGDLS and CDR2 YYNGEE. Trimming cost V 0 bases and J 3 bases, with 3 bases left between them. This CDR3 spans 13 amino acids. The CDR3 loop is CASSVEHTGELFF. In DNA, the CDR3 is TGTGCCAGCAGCGTAGAGCACACCGGGGAGCTGTTTTTT.

The chain employs TRBV11-2 and TRBJ2-2; no clear D. From germline, CDR1 is SGHAT and CDR2 FQNNGV. V shed 5 bases and J shed 5 bases, with 9 bases lying between them. The CDR3 extends over 13 amino acids. CDR3 nucleotides: TGTGCCAGCAGCCCCCGTACGACCGGGGAGCTGTTTTTT. Residues: CASSPRTTGELFF.

This rearrangement joins TRBV6-4 to TRBJ2-2; no definite D call. V shed 5 bases and J shed 0 bases, with 13 bases lying between them. This CDR3 comprises 16 residues. From germline, CDR1 is MRHNA and CDR2 SNTAGT. The CDR3 DNA follows: TGTGCCAGCAGTCCTACCCGTCCACCGAACACCGGGGAGCTGTTTTTT. Translation: CASSPTRPPNTGELFF.

The chain has TRBV19 and TRBJ2-5; 8 nucleotides align to TRBD1. V lost 7 bases and J lost 3; bases outside the gene matches: 4. Germline CDR1 LNHDA, CDR2 SQIVND (reference sequence). The CDR3 runs to 13 residues. CDR3 in DNA: TGTGCCAGTACCGCGACAGGGGAAGAGACCCAGTACTTC. Translation: CASTATGEETQYF.

The chain joins TRBV20-1 to TRBJ2-4, with unresolved D. Germline lookup yields CDR1 DFQATT and CDR2 SNEGSKA (reference sequence). The ends were cut back, 6 bases at V and 6 bases at J, with 9 bases in the middle. The CDR3 is 11 residues long. The CDR3 nucleotides read TGCAGTGCCAGTTCCCCAAACATTCAGTACTTC. It codes for CSASSPNIQYF.

The chain employs TRBV7-6 and TRBJ2-1, with TRBD1 identical over 7 bases. This CDR3 is built from 14 residues. The germline CDR1 and CDR2 sequences are SGHVS and FNYEAQ. Trimming cost V 5 bases and J 2 bases; bases outside gene matches: 3. DNA for the CDR3: TGTGCCAGCAGCAGTCAGGGGGCCTACAATGAGCAGTTCTTC. As protein: CASSSQGAYNEQFF.

This clone has more than one count but fewer than ten. The gene calls are TRBV7-2 and TRBJ2-7, with D perhaps being TRBD1 or TRBD2 (5 bases each). Trimming removed 3 bases at V and 6 bases at J, with 21 bases between. Germline V gives CDR1 SGHTA, CDR2 FQGNSA. The CDR3 has 16 amino acids. CDR3 nucleotides: TGTGCCAGCAGCTTTCAACCCGGGACGCGAACTGGCGAGCAGTACTTC. It codes for CASSFQPGTRTGEQYF.

This chain joins TRBV19 and TRBJ2-2, with TRBD2 matching over 9 bases. The CDR3 spans 15 residues. Per germline, CDR1 LNHDA and CDR2 SQIVND (reference sequence). Trimming cost V 3 bases and J 6 bases; bases outside gene matches: 5. The CDR3 loop is CASSIGLAGPGELFF. As DNA, the CDR3 is TGTGCCAGTAGTATTGGGCTAGCGGGACCCGGGGAGCTGTTTTTT.

The chain carries TRBV7-2 and TRBJ2-7; possibly TRBD1 for D (5 bases). Germline V gene data show CDR1 as SGHTA and CDR2 as FQGNSA. V was shortened by 0 bases and J by 7 bases, with 7 bases between the two germline ends. The CDR3 runs 12 residues. The CDR3 region is CASSLAGEEQYF. The CDR3 DNA follows: TGTGCCAGCAGCTTAGCAGGGGAAGAGCAGTACTTC.

There are a few counts of this clone. The chain links TRBV11-2 to TRBJ2-1; TRBD2 matches 8 bases. CDR3 size: 16 residues. The J segment lost 2 bases and the V segment lost 5 bases, leaving 8 bases of the junction unmatched. Germline V gene sequence: CDR1 SGHAT, CDR2 FQNNGV. The CDR3 is CASSPRVAGTYNEQFF. The CDR3 region has the DNA TGTGCCAGCAGCCCGAGGGTAGCGGGGACCTACAATGAGCAGTTCTTC. Variable domain in full (rest from reference TRBV11-2 and TRBJ2-1): EAGVAQSPRYKIIEKRQSVAFWCNPISGHATLYWYQQILGQGPKLLIQFQNNGVVDDSQLPKDRFSAERLKGVDSTLKIQPAKLEDSAVYLCASSPRVAGTYNEQFFGPGTRLTVL.

The chain employs TRBV28 and TRBJ2-1; 7 nucleotides match TRBD1. V gave up 5 bases and J gave up 4 bases; unmatched junction bases: 5. CDR3 length equals 14 residues. Germline V gene lookup returns CDR1 MDHEN and CDR2 SYDVKM. The CDR3 nucleotides are TGTGCCAGCAGTCATGGGGGACAGTACAATGAGCAGTTCTTC. It is translated as CASSHGGQYNEQFF.

The chain uses TRBV2 and TRBJ2-1, with TRBD2 matching over 7 bases. The V gene's germline CDR1 is SNHLY and CDR2 FYNNEI. The V gene end was trimmed by 2 bases and the J gene end by 6 bases; junction bases not matched to a gene: 13. This CDR3 is 17 amino acids long. The CDR3 here is CASSESGNPPGGNEQFF. In nucleotides, the CDR3 is TGTGCCAGCAGTGAATCCGGGAACCCCCCGGGAGGCAATGAGCAGTTCTTC.

The chain's CDR3 is CASRPGGDTQYF. The CDR3, as DNA: TGTGCCAGCAGGCCTGGCGGGGATACGCAGTATTTT. The chain carries TRBV6-6 and TRBJ2-3; TRBD2 might be the D (5 bases). Germline CDR1 is MNHNY and CDR2 is SVGAGI (reference sequence). The V end lost 6 bases, the J end lost 6 bases, and 10 bases lay between the germline ends. The CDR3 has 12 residues.

The chain couples TRBV7-2 to TRBJ2-5; D ambiguous. Per germline, CDR1 SGHTA and CDR2 FQGNSA. The CDR3 contains 15 residues. The V gene lost 0 bases and the J gene lost 10 bases, with 18 bases spanning the gap. The DNA of the CDR3 is TGTGCCAGCAGCTTAGCTTGGGCAGCACAAGGTGGCCAGTACTTC. This sequence encodes CASSLAWAAQGGQYF.

In DNA, the CDR3 is TGTGCCATCAGTGAAGGCCCCCCGGGGCCAGATACGCAGTATTTT. It encodes CAISEGPPGPDTQYF. The rearrangement joins TRBV10-3 to TRBJ2-3; perhaps D is TRBD1 or TRBD2 (5 bases each). The CDR3 loop spans 15 amino acids. Germline V gene data show CDR1 as ENHRY and CDR2 as SYGVKD. Trimming took off 3 bases at V and 4 bases at J, with 14 bases between the two ends.

V usage is TRBV6-1 and J usage is TRBJ2-2; 7 nucleotides match TRBD1. Trimming cost V 4 bases and J 3 bases; bases outside gene matches: 5. Germline loops: CDR1 MNHNS, CDR2 SASEGT. The CDR3 spans 15 residues. CDR3 DNA sequence: TGTGCCAGCAGTGGGGACAGCGGATACACCGGGGAGCTGTTTTTT. Amino acid sequence: CASSGDSGYTGELFF.

The rearrangement joins TRBV28 to TRBJ2-2; the D is unclear. Trimming pared 5 bases from V and 5 bases from J, leaving 15 bases between. The CDR3 runs 15 residues. Per germline, CDR1 MDHEN and CDR2 SYDVKM. CDR3 protein: CASSTRTVITGELFF. For the CDR3, the DNA is TGTGCCAGCAGTACTCGGACCGTAATAACCGGGGAGCTGTTTTTT.

V usage is TRBV2 and J usage is TRBJ1-4; TRBD1 matches at 7 bases. This CDR3 has 14 residues. Trimming removed 7 bases from V and 8 bases from J; junction bases left unmatched: 10. CDR1 is SNHLY, CDR2 FYNNEI, per germline. CDR3 in DNA: TGTGCCAGCACCAGGGACAGATCGGACGAAAAACTGTTTTTT. Translated: CASTRDRSDEKLFF. The full variable domain, with the rest looked up from reference TRBV2 and TRBJ1-4, is EPEVTQTPSHQVTQMGQEVILRCVPISNHLYFYWYRQILGQKVEFLVSFYNNEISEKSEIFDDQFSVERPDGSNFTLKIRSTKLEDSAMYFCASTRDRSDEKLFFGSGTQLSVL.

This sequence joins TRBV11-3 and TRBJ1-1; D possibly corresponds to TRBD1 (5 bases). Germline CDR1 SGHNT, CDR2 YENEEA. There are 13 residues in the CDR3. The V end lost 6 bases, the J end lost 4 bases, and 12 bases lay between the germline ends. The chain's CDR3 is CASSYDSRTEAFF. DNA for the CDR3: TGTGCCAGCAGTTACGACAGTCGCACTGAAGCTTTCTTT.

The chain combines TRBV5-1 with TRBJ2-2; D gene ambiguous. The CDR3 is 13 residues long. Trimming cost V 5 bases and J 4 bases, with 9 bases left between them. The V gene's germline CDR1 is SGHRS and CDR2 YFSETQ. CDR3: CASRLQITGELFF. CDR3 DNA: TGCGCCAGCAGATTACAGATCACCGGGGAGCTGTTTTTT. The full variable domain, with the rest looked up from reference TRBV5-1 and TRBJ2-2, is KAGVTQTPRYLIKTRGQQVTLSCSPISGHRSVSWYQQTPGQGLQFLFEYFSETQRNKGNFPGRFSGRQFSNSRSEMNVSTLELGDSALYLCASRLQITGELFFGEGSRLTVL.

The V call is TRBV5-6, the J call TRBJ2-1; TRBD1 aligns across 8 bases. The V gene end was trimmed by 1 base and the J gene end by 4 bases; junction bases not matched to a gene: 1. The CDR3 is made up of 14 amino acids. Germline CDR1 is SGHDT and CDR2 is YYEEEE. The CDR3: CASSLTGGYNEQFF. Here the CDR3 DNA reads TGTGCCAGCAGCTTGACAGGGGGGTACAATGAGCAGTTCTTC.